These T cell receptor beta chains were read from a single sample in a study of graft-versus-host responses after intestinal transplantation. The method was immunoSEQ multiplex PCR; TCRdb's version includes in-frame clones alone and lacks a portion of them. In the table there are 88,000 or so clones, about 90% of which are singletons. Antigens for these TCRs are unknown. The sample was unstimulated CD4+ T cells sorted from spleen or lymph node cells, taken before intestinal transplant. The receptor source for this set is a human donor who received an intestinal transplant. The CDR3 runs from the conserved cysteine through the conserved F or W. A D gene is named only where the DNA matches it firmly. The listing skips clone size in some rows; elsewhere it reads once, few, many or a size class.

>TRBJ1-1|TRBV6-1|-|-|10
TGTGCCAGCTCGGGGACTGAAGCTTTCTTT
CASSGTEAFF
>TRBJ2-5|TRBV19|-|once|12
TGTGCCAGTAGCCTGGGGAGGAGGGCCCAGTACTTC
CASSLGRRAQYF
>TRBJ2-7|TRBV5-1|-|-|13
TGCGCCAGCAGCTCTGGCAGGGACTACGAGCAGTACTTC
CASSSGRDYEQYF
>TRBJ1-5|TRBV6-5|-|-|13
TGTGCCAGCAGCTGGACACCTGATCAGCCCCAGCATTTT
CASSWTPDQPQHF
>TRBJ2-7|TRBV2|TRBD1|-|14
TGTGCCAGCAGTCTGACAGGGGGTTTATCGGAGCAGTACTTC
CASSLTGGLSEQYF
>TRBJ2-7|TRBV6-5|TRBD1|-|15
TGTGCCAGCACCTCTGTGGGACAGGGATACCAAGAGCAGTACTTC
CASTSVGQGYQEQYF
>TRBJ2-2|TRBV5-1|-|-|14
TGCGCCAGCAGCTTCACAGTCAACACCGGGGAGCTGTTTTTT
CASSFTVNTGELFF
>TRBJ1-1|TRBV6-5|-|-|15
TGTGCCAGCAGTTACTCATTTCAGATGAACACTGAAGCTTTCTTT
CASSYSFQMNTEAFF
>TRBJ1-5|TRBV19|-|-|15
TGTGCCAGTAGTATGGGGCTCGCTAGCAATCAGCCCCAGCATTTT
CASSMGLASNQPQHF
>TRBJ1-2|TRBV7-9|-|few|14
TGTGCCAGCAGCCCACTTGGGTCCGGGAAGGGCTACACCTTC
CASSPLGSGKGYTF
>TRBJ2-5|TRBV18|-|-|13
TGTGCCAGCTCACCACAGGGGATGGAGACCCAGTACTTC
CASSPQGMETQYF
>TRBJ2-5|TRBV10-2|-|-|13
TGCGCCAGCAGTGGTTACAGGGAAGAGACCCAGTACTTC
CASSGYREETQYF
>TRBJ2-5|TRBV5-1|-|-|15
TGCGCCAGCAGCTTGGTTCAAGGGGAACAAGAGACCCAGTACTTC
CASSLVQGEQETQYF
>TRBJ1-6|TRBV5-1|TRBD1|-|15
TGCGCCAGCAGCTTGGGGGGGACAGGTAATTCACCCCTCCACTTT
CASSLGGTGNSPLHF
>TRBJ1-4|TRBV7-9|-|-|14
TGTGCCAGCAGCTCAACAGGGCAACAGGAAAAACTGTTTTTT
CASSSTGQQEKLFF
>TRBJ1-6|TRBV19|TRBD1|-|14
TGTGCCAGTAGTAAGGACAGGGGGCTTTCACCCCTCCACTTT
CASSKDRGLSPLHF
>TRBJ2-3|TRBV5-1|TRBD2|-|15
TGCGCCAGCAGCCAAGAACTAGCGGGGGCGGATACGCAGTATTTT
CASSQELAGADTQYF
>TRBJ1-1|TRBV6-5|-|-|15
TGCGCCAGCAGTCCCCCGGGGAGTTTGAACACTGAAGCTTTCTTT
CASSPPGSLNTEAFF
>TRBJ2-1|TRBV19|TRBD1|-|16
TGTGCCAGTAGTATGTCTCGGACAGGGCCCTACAATGAGCAGTTCTTC
CASSMSRTGPYNEQFF
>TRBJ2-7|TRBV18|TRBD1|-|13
TGTGCCAGCTCACGGGGGACAGGTGGCGAGCAGTACTTC
CASSRGTGGEQYF
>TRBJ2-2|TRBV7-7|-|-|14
TGTGCTAGCAGCCGGGGGACAGACACCGGGGAGCTGTTTTTT
CASSRGTDTGELFF
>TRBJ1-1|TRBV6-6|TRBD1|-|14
TGTGCCAGCAGTTACTCGAACAGGGGCACTGAAGCTTTCTTT
CASSYSNRGTEAFF
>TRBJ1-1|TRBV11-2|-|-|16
TGTGCCAGCAGCTTAGTGGGATCCGTGGGGAGCACTGAAGCTTTCTTT
CASSLVGSVGSTEAFF
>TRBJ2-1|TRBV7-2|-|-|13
TGTGCCAGCAGCTTAGGTCAGAACAATGAGCAGTTCTTC
CASSLGQNNEQFF
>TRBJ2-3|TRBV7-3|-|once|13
TGTGCCAGCAGCCTACAGGGCACAGATACGCAGTATTTT
CASSLQGTDTQYF
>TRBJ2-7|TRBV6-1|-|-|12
TGTGCCAGCAGTGCACAGGTCTACGAGCAGTACTTC
CASSAQVYEQYF
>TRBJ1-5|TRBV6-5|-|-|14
TGTGCCAGCAGTTACTCAGGGGCGGTGGGGCCCCAGCATTTT
CASSYSGAVGPQHF
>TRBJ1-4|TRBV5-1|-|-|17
TGCGCCAGCAGCTTGGCCGTTCGACAAAGGCGAGGGGAAAAACTGTTTTTT
CASSLAVRQRRGEKLFF
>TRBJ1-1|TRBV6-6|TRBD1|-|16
TGTGCCAGCAGATCCGGGACAGGGGTAATGGGGACTGAAGCTTTCTTT
CASRSGTGVMGTEAFF
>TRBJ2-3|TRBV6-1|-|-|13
TGTGCCAGCGTGGGCTCAGAAACAGATACGCAGTATTTT
CASVGSETDTQYF
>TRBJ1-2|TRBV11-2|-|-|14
TGTGCCAGCAACCCCCGTGGGGGGTCCTATGGCTACACCTTC
CASNPRGGSYGYTF
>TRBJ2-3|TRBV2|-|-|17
TGTGCCAGCAGTCCCTGGGGGGGGCGGGTCAGCACAGATACGCAGTATTTT
CASSPWGGRVSTDTQYF
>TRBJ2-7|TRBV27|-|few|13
TGTGCCAGCAGTTTATTGGCTCGATACGAGCAGTACTTC
CASSLLARYEQYF
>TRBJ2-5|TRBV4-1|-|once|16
TGCGCCAGCAGCCAAGATCTTAGCGTGGTGGGCAAGACCCAGTACTTC
CASSQDLSVVGKTQYF
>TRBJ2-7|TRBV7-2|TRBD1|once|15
TGTGCCAGCAGCTTAGGTGGGGGACAGTCCTACGAGCAGTACTTC
CASSLGGGQSYEQYF
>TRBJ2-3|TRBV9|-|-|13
TGTGCCAGCAGCGTAGATTCCGGAGATACGCAGTATTTT
CASSVDSGDTQYF
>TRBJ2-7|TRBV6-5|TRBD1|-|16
TGTGCCAGCAGTTCAGACAGGGGGCCGGGACCTTACGAGCAGTACTTC
CASSSDRGPGPYEQYF